A selection of T cell receptor beta chains follows, all from one sample in a study of cytomegalovirus exposure and HLA in healthy donors. Using immunoSEQ multiplex PCR, the repertoire was profiled, and TCRdb retains in-frame clones only, with some absent. In the table there are more than 120,000 clones, roughly four fifths of which are singletons. The specimen was PBMCs. The receptors were sampled from a male donor in good health and CMV-seronegative. Both conserved end residues are part of each CDR3. The order of the fields is clone size, V gene, CDR3 length, D gene, J gene, CDR3 protein, CDR3 DNA. A D gene is named only where the DNA matches it firmly. For some rows the clone size is stated as once, few or many, or as a class when expanded; others skip it.

-	TRBV6-1	16	-	TRBJ2-5	CASSQGVGGIGETQYF	TGTGCCAGCAGTCAAGGAGTGGGCGGGATCGGGGAGACCCAGTACTTC
-	TRBV7-3	15	TRBD2	TRBJ2-3	CASSLGTSGADTQYF	TGTGCCAGTTCACTCGGGACTAGCGGCGCAGATACGCAGTATTTT
-	TRBV4-3	13	-	TRBJ2-4	CASSQARGNIQYF	TGCGCCAGCAGCCAAGCACGGGGAAACATTCAGTACTTC
-	TRBV6-5	12	-	TRBJ2-7	CATLAGNYEQYF	TGTGCCACCCTTGCAGGGAACTACGAGCAGTACTTC
-	TRBV7-3	13	TRBD1	TRBJ1-1	CASSRDRGNEAFF	TGTGCCAGCAGTCGGGACAGGGGGAATGAAGCTTTCTTT
-	TRBV6-1	15	TRBD1	TRBJ2-7	CASRGRDRGSYEQYF	TGTGCCAGCCGAGGACGGGACAGGGGATCCTACGAGCAGTACTTC
-	TRBV7-9	15	-	TRBJ2-1	CASSLVVGAGNEQFF	TGTGCCAGCAGCTTAGTCGTAGGGGCTGGGAATGAGCAGTTCTTC
-	TRBV6-1	19	TRBD1	TRBJ1-4	CASSDRPTGGASEREKLFF	TGTGCCAGCAGTGACAGACCTACAGGGGGCGCTTCGGAACGAGAAAAACTGTTTTTT
-	TRBV10-1	15	TRBD2	TRBJ2-1	CASGLRTSSYNEQFF	TGCGCCAGCGGCCTGAGGACTAGCTCCTACAATGAGCAGTTCTTC
-	TRBV7-3	14	-	TRBJ2-3	CASSTGLSTDTQYF	TGTGCCAGCAGTACGGGACTCAGCACAGATACGCAGTATTTT
-	TRBV4-2	14	-	TRBJ2-1	CASSQPRQSDEQFF	TGTGCCAGCAGCCAACCGAGACAGTCGGATGAGCAGTTCTTC
-	TRBV11-2	13	-	TRBJ2-3	CASSPRLPDTQYF	TGTGCCAGCAGCCCAAGACTCCCCGATACGCAGTATTTT
few	TRBV7-9	12	-	TRBJ2-3	CASRKGADTQYF	TGTGCCAGCCGAAAGGGGGCAGATACGCAGTATTTT
-	TRBV19	15	-	TRBJ2-7	CASSIGVGAADEQYF	TGTGCCAGTAGTATAGGTGTAGGGGCGGCTGACGAGCAGTACTTC
-	TRBV5-1	13	-	TRBJ2-7	CASSFAGREEQYF	TGCGCCAGCAGCTTTGCGGGCCGGGAGGAGCAGTACTTC
-	TRBV5-3	24	TRBD2	TRBJ2-2	CARSLVYEGWGTSGRALGTGELFF	TGTGCCAGAAGCTTGGTGTATGAGGGTTGGGGGACTAGCGGGAGGGCCTTGGGCACCGGGGAGCTGTTTTTT
-	TRBV6-5	15	TRBD2	TRBJ2-1	CASRPSSGSYNEQFF	TGTGCCAGCAGACCGTCTAGCGGGAGCTACAATGAGCAGTTCTTC
-	TRBV9	15	TRBD2	TRBJ2-5	CASNPGLAGGGTQYF	TGTGCCAGCAACCCGGGACTAGCGGGAGGAGGGACCCAGTACTTC
-	TRBV6-5	14	-	TRBJ2-3	CASSQRLVSDTQYF	TGTGCCAGCAGTCAAAGACTAGTTTCGGATACGCAGTATTTT
-	TRBV4-3	15	-	TRBJ2-3	CASSQDRFGGDTQYF	TGCGCCAGCAGCCAAGATCGTTTTGGGGGCGATACGCAGTATTTT
-	TRBV6-5	12	-	TRBJ2-5	CASSAYSGTQYF	TGTGCCAGCAGTGCCTATAGTGGGACCCAGTACTTC
-	TRBV5-6	13	-	TRBJ1-2	CASRSGTRYGYTF	TGTGCCAGCAGGTCCGGGACTCGCTATGGCTACACCTTC
-	TRBV19	14	-	TRBJ2-7	CASSISAGTYEQYF	TGTGCCAGTAGTATATCGGCAGGGACCTACGAGCAGTACTTC
-	TRBV19	11	-	TRBJ1-2	CASSQNSGYTF	TGTGCCAGTAGTCAAAACAGTGGCTACACCTTC
-	TRBV6-6	13	-	TRBJ1-5	CASESAGNQPQHF	TGTGCCAGCGAGTCCGCCGGTAATCAGCCCCAGCATTTT
-	TRBV6-6	16	TRBD2	TRBJ2-3	CASSSHTSGNTDTQYF	TGTGCCAGCAGTTCCCACACTAGCGGGAACACAGATACGCAGTATTTT
-	TRBV28	13	-	TRBJ2-7	CASTLGSSYEQYF	TGTGCCAGCACTTTAGGTAGCTCCTACGAGCAGTACTTC
-	TRBV27	14	TRBD2	TRBJ2-7	CASSWGLAGGEQYF	TGTGCCAGCAGCTGGGGACTAGCGGGAGGCGAGCAGTACTTC
-	TRBV27	14	TRBD2	TRBJ2-7	CASSSSGISYEQYF	TGTGCCAGCAGTTCTAGCGGTATCTCCTACGAGCAGTACTTC
once	TRBV5-6	13	-	TRBJ2-7	CASSFPSGYEQYF	TGTGCCAGCAGCTTCCCCAGCGGGTACGAGCAGTACTTC